A selection of T cell receptor beta chains follows, all from one sample in a study of control samples from healthy donors and cancer patients. Data came from immunoSEQ multiplex PCR; TCRdb stores just in-frame clones and leaves some out. The sample lists approximately 190,000 clones, 90% to 95% occurring once. Specimen: blood. All receptors derive from a man aged 25-45 years in good health. Both conserved end residues are part of each CDR3. The order of the fields is clone size, J gene, D gene, V gene, CDR3 DNA, CDR3 protein. D genes are given only for firm matches. Clone sizes are given selectively: once, few, many, or a class where the clone is expanded.

clone size: once
J gene: TRBJ1-3
D gene: .
V gene: TRBV21-1
CDR3 DNA: TGTGCCAGCAGCAAAGTCCCGAGGGGAGGAAACACCATATATTTT
CDR3 protein: CASSKVPRGGNTIYF

clone size: .
J gene: TRBJ1-1
D gene: TRBD1
V gene: TRBV6-2/TRBV6-3
CDR3 DNA: TGTGCCAGCAGTTACCGGGCAGGGGGCGCGACCAGTGCTTTCTTT
CDR3 protein: CASSYRAGGATSAFF

clone size: .
J gene: TRBJ1-2
D gene: TRBD1
V gene: TRBV27
CDR3 DNA: TGTGCCAGCAGTCCAGGACAGGGGGTCACCTTC
CDR3 protein: CASSPGQGVTF

clone size: .
J gene: TRBJ1-6
D gene: .
V gene: TRBV5-1
CDR3 DNA: TGCGCCAGCAGCTTGAATCCTCCTGGGGCCTTCGATTCACCCCTCCACTTT
CDR3 protein: CASSLNPPGAFDSPLHF

clone size: .
J gene: TRBJ1-6
D gene: TRBD1
V gene: TRBV7-8
CDR3 DNA: TGTGCCAGCAGCTGGATGGACAGGGCTTCTTATAATTCACCCCTCCACTTT
CDR3 protein: CASSWMDRASYNSPLHF

clone size: .
J gene: TRBJ2-7
D gene: .
V gene: TRBV3-1/TRBV3-2
CDR3 DNA: TGTGCCAGCAGCCAAGGGGCGGGGCCCCCAGGGGAGCAGTACTTC
CDR3 protein: CASSQGAGPPGEQYF

clone size: once
J gene: TRBJ2-1
D gene: TRBD1
V gene: TRBV24-1
CDR3 DNA: TGTGCCACCAGCACGGGACAGCCCAATGAGCAGTTCTTC
CDR3 protein: CATSTGQPNEQFF

clone size: few
J gene: TRBJ1-5
D gene: TRBD1
V gene: TRBV2
CDR3 DNA: TGTGCCAGCAGACAGACAGGGGGGAATCAGCCCCAGCATTTT
CDR3 protein: CASRQTGGNQPQHF

clone size: once
J gene: TRBJ1-3
D gene: .
V gene: TRBV7-9
CDR3 DNA: TGTGCCAGCAGCCTAGTCCAGGTCGCCACCATATATTTT
CDR3 protein: CASSLVQVATIYF

clone size: .
J gene: TRBJ1-1
D gene: .
V gene: TRBV7-9
CDR3 DNA: TGTGCCAGCAGCTCCGCCGGACCGTTGAACACTGAAGCTTTCTTT
CDR3 protein: CASSSAGPLNTEAFF

clone size: .
J gene: TRBJ1-4
D gene: TRBD1
V gene: TRBV5-4
CDR3 DNA: TGTGCCAGCAGCTGGGACAGGAATGAAAAACTGTTTTTT
CDR3 protein: CASSWDRNEKLFF

clone size: once
J gene: TRBJ1-2
D gene: .
V gene: TRBV9
CDR3 DNA: TGTGCCAGCAGCGTGTCACAGGGCGACTATGGCTACACCTTC
CDR3 protein: CASSVSQGDYGYTF

clone size: .
J gene: TRBJ2-7
D gene: .
V gene: TRBV7-8
CDR3 DNA: TGTGCCAGCAGCTTAGTTCCAGTGGAGCACGAGCAGTACTTC
CDR3 protein: CASSLVPVEHEQYF

clone size: .
J gene: TRBJ2-7
D gene: .
V gene: TRBV5-6
CDR3 DNA: TGTGCCAGCAGCTTGAGTAGCTCCTACGAGCAGTACTTC
CDR3 protein: CASSLSSSYEQYF

clone size: .
J gene: TRBJ2-7
D gene: TRBD1
V gene: TRBV11-2
CDR3 DNA: TGTGCCAGCAAGGCAACAGGGGGCGAGCAGTACTTC
CDR3 protein: CASKATGGEQYF

clone size: .
J gene: TRBJ1-1
D gene: .
V gene: TRBV18
CDR3 DNA: TGTGCCAGCTCACCCTGGGGAACGGGGGGGAACACTGAAGCTTTCTTT
CDR3 protein: CASSPWGTGGNTEAFF

clone size: .
J gene: TRBJ2-2
D gene: TRBD2
V gene: TRBV6-6
CDR3 DNA: TGTGCCAGCAGCCCCTCCTTGCCTAGGGTAGCGGGGGCCCAGAACACCGGGGAGCTGTTTTTT
CDR3 protein: CASSPSLPRVAGAQNTGELFF

clone size: few
J gene: TRBJ1-2
D gene: TRBD1
V gene: TRBV2
CDR3 DNA: TGTGCCAGCAGAAACCCGGGACAGAATAACTATGGCTACACCTTC
CDR3 protein: CASRNPGQNNYGYTF

clone size: .
J gene: TRBJ1-1
D gene: .
V gene: TRBV11-2
CDR3 DNA: TGTGCCAGCAGCGTCTACACTGAAGCTTTCTTT
CDR3 protein: CASSVYTEAFF

clone size: .
J gene: TRBJ1-3
D gene: TRBD1
V gene: TRBV5-1
CDR3 DNA: TGCGCCAGCAGCACTGGGACAGGCGAACGGGATAGCTCTGGAAACACCATATATTTT
CDR3 protein: CASSTGTGERDSSGNTIYF

clone size: .
J gene: TRBJ2-7
D gene: .
V gene: TRBV5-3
CDR3 DNA: TGTGCCAGAAGGGGTAGCGGACGTATAAGGGAGCAGTACTTC
CDR3 protein: CARRGSGRIREQYF

clone size: .
J gene: TRBJ2-1
D gene: .
V gene: TRBV10-1
CDR3 DNA: TGCGCCAGCAGTGAAGCCTCCCAGCAGTTCTTC
CDR3 protein: CASSEASQQFF

clone size: .
J gene: TRBJ1-6
D gene: TRBD1
V gene: TRBV7-3
CDR3 DNA: TGTGCCAGCAGCAGCGGGACAGCAAATTCACCCCTCCACTTT
CDR3 protein: CASSSGTANSPLHF

clone size: .
J gene: TRBJ2-7
D gene: TRBD2
V gene: TRBV19
CDR3 DNA: TGTGCCAGTAGTATAAGCGGCAGGGACTATGGATCTAGCTCCTACGAGCAGTACTTC
CDR3 protein: CASSISGRDYGSSSYEQYF

clone size: .
J gene: TRBJ2-5
D gene: .
V gene: TRBV15
CDR3 DNA: TGTGCCACCAGCAATACTGTAAGAGAGACCCAGTACTTC
CDR3 protein: CATSNTVRETQYF

clone size: .
J gene: TRBJ1-2
D gene: .
V gene: TRBV3-1/TRBV3-2
CDR3 DNA: TGTGCCAGCAGCCCGGGGACGCGCTATGGCTACACCTTC
CDR3 protein: CASSPGTRYGYTF

clone size: .
J gene: TRBJ1-1
D gene: .
V gene: TRBV30
CDR3 DNA: TGTGCCTGGAGTGTACTGAACACTGAAGCTTTCTTT
CDR3 protein: CAWSVLNTEAFF

clone size: .
J gene: TRBJ1-5
D gene: .
V gene: TRBV15
CDR3 DNA: TGTGCCACCAGCAGAGATCAACGGTATCCCCAGCATTTT
CDR3 protein: CATSRDQRYPQHF

clone size: once
J gene: TRBJ2-7
D gene: .
V gene: TRBV6-5
CDR3 DNA: TGTGCCAGCAGTTACGTAACAGGGAATTTCTACGAGCAGTACTTC
CDR3 protein: CASSYVTGNFYEQYF

clone size: .
J gene: TRBJ2-7
D gene: .
V gene: TRBV27
CDR3 DNA: TGTGCCAGCAAGGGTTGGAGGGAGTCCTACGAGCAGTACTTC
CDR3 protein: CASKGWRESYEQYF